Below, 25 T cell receptor beta chains from the same sample are listed, as sequenced in a study of blood T cell repertoires in COVID-19. Sequenced by immunoSEQ multiplex PCR; TCRdb stores in-frame clones only, minus some. Of about 270,000 clones listed, 88% are singletons. The sequenced sample was PBMCs or T cells enriched from blood (not recorded which). These receptors came from a woman aged 25-40 years who had recovered from COVID-19.

Notes on this clone: Relative to the germline gene, one junction end is altered; a read error may explain this. The V and J genes are TRBV30 and TRBJ2-7; maybe TRBD1 (5 bases). This CDR3 region has 13 residues. Germline-derived CDR1 and CDR2 are GTSNPN and SVGIG (reference sequence). The CDR3, as DNA: TGTGCCTACACCTCCCAGGAACGCCCTGATCAGGGCTTC. Its translation is CAYTSQERPDQGF.

The J gene is TRBJ1-1, the V gene TRBV11-2, with TRBD1 identical over 9 bases. Germline V gene lookup returns CDR1 SGHAT and CDR2 FQNNGV. This CDR3 comprises 13 residues. Trimming took 5 bases from V and 5 from J; bases not matched to a gene: 3. The CDR3: CASSQDRGTEAFF. DNA for the CDR3: TGTGCCAGCAGCCAGGACAGGGGTACTGAAGCTTTCTTT.

This clone has just one count. This chain links TRBV29-1 with TRBJ1-1, with 8 bases lining up with TRBD1. After removal of 8 bases from V and 0 bases from J, the junction contained 5 bases not matched to a gene. CDR3 length: 13 residues. Germline V CDR1 and CDR2: SQVTM, ANQGSEA. CDR3 DNA sequence: TGCAGCTTTTGGACAGGGATGAACACTGAAGCTTTCTTT. It is translated as CSFWTGMNTEAFF.

The rearrangement joins TRBV6-5 to TRBJ2-1; D unclear. V was pared by 5 bases and J by 4 bases, with 9 bases between. The germline CDR1 and CDR2 sequences are MNHEY and SVGAGI. This CDR3 spans 13 amino acids. As DNA, the CDR3 is TGTGCCAGCAGTACGAGCGAATACAATGAGCAGTTCTTC. The encoded protein is CASSTSEYNEQFF.

V and J are TRBV4-2 and TRBJ2-7, with D possibly TRBD1 on 6 matching bases. V lost 4 bases to trimming and J lost 2 bases, with 9 bases between them. Germline V gene sequence: CDR1 LGHNA, CDR2 YNFKEQ. The CDR3 extends over 13 amino acids. CDR3 bases: TGTGCCAGCAGCCGGACAGTAGCCTACGAGCAGTACTTC. Protein sequence: CASSRTVAYEQYF.

The V call is TRBV7-9, the J call TRBJ2-5; 7 nucleotides agree with TRBD1. This CDR3 has 15 residues. The junction had 8 bases not matched to a gene; V was cut back by 5 bases and J by 2 bases. Germline CDR1 reads SEHNR; CDR2 reads FQNEAQ (reference sequence). The CDR3 loop reads CASSAWDRIQETQYF. In nucleotides, the CDR3 is TGTGCCAGCAGCGCCTGGGACAGAATTCAAGAGACCCAGTACTTC.

This clone occurred a few times. CDR3 in DNA: TGTGCCAGCAGCGCCACAGTCTTCGAGCAGTACTTC. Translation gives CASSATVFEQYF. V usage is TRBV5-6 and J usage is TRBJ2-7; D not resolved. Germline CDR1 is SGHDT and CDR2 is YYEEEE. The CDR3 has 12 amino acids. The V and J ends lost 4 bases and 6 bases respectively, with 11 bases between them.

The chain joins TRBV5-6 to TRBJ2-6; TRBD1 aligns across 8 bases. CDR1 and CDR2 from the germline V gene are SGHDT and YYEEEE. The CDR3 extends over 17 amino acids. V gave up 6 bases and J gave up 0 bases; unmatched junction bases: 8. The CDR3 nucleotides are TGTGCCAGCACCCGGACAGGGCCGAACTCTGGGGCCAACGTCCTGACTTTC. Its translation: CASTRTGPNSGANVLTF. The full variable domain, completed using reference TRBV5-6 and TRBJ2-6, is DAGVTQSPTHLIKTRGQQVTLRCSPKSGHDTVSWYQQALGQGPQFIFQYYEEEERQRGNFPDRFSGHQFPNYSSELNVNALLLGDSALYLCASTRTGPNSGANVLTFGAGSRLTVL.

V is TRBV5-6 and J is TRBJ2-1; D remains unclear. Trimming took off 1 base at V and 5 bases at J, with 10 bases between the two ends. The CDR3 loop spans 14 amino acids. Germline CDR1 and CDR2: SGHDT and YYEEEE. The CDR3 loop is CASSLRAEDNEQFF. In nucleotides, the CDR3 is TGTGCCAGCAGCTTGCGCGCAGAGGACAATGAGCAGTTCTTC. Variable domain in full (rest from reference TRBV5-6 and TRBJ2-1): DAGVTQSPTHLIKTRGQQVTLRCSPKSGHDTVSWYQQALGQGPQFIFQYYEEEERQRGNFPDRFSGHQFPNYSSELNVNALLLGDSALYLCASSLRAEDNEQFFGPGTRLTVL.

This chain connects TRBV11-2 to TRBJ2-5; D may be TRBD1 (6 bases). The CDR3 spans 11 residues. V was clipped by 5 bases and J by 10 bases, with 11 bases between them. The germline V gene has CDR1 SGHAT and CDR2 FQNNGV. CDR3 in amino acids: CASSRQGIQYF. Here the CDR3 DNA reads TGTGCCAGCAGCCGGCAGGGGATCCAGTACTTC.

The V call is TRBV6-2 or TRBV6-3, the J call TRBJ1-1, with unresolved D. The CDR3 loop spans 14 amino acids. CDR1 and CDR2 from the germline V gene are MNHEY and SVGEGT. Deletions cut 6 bases from V and 3 bases from J, with 14 bases between. The CDR3 is CASSPPEWDTEAFF. The DNA of the CDR3 is TGTGCCAGCAGCCCCCCGGAGTGGGACACTGAAGCTTTCTTT.

The table lists this clone with a few counts. V and J are TRBV16 and TRBJ1-1; 9 bases align to TRBD1. V was pared by 1 base and J by 5 bases, with 11 bases of the junction left unmatched. This CDR3 spans 17 amino acids. CDR1 is KGHSY, CDR2 FQNENV, per germline. DNA of the CDR3: TGTGCCAGCAGCCAATATCCCTTGGGACAGGGTGGGACTGAAGCTTTCTTT. Translation gives CASSQYPLGQGGTEAFF. The full variable domain, with the rest looked up from reference TRBV16 and TRBJ1-1, is GEEVAQTPKHLVRGEGQKAKLYCAPIKGHSYVFWYQQVLKNEFKFLISFQNENVFDETGMPKERFSAKCLPNSPCSLEIQATKLEDSAVYFCASSQYPLGQGGTEAFFGQGTRLTVV.

This chain's CDR3 is CASSEGREGEQYF. The CDR3 DNA reads as TGTGCCAGCAGTGAAGGCAGGGAGGGCGAGCAGTACTTC. The gene calls are TRBV2 and TRBJ2-7, with TRBD2 matching 7 bases. The ends lost 1 base at V and 6 bases at J; junction bases unmatched: 3. CDR1 is SNHLY and CDR2 is FYNNEI in the germline V gene. CDR3 length equals 13 residues.

The chain is built from TRBV28 and TRBJ1-2; D is uncertain. CDR3 size: 11 residues. V was clipped by 2 bases and J by 5 bases, with 3 bases between them. In germline, CDR1 is MDHEN, CDR2 SYDVKM. The CDR3 protein is CASSLEYGYTF. The DNA for the CDR3 is TGTGCCAGCAGTTTAGAGTATGGCTACACCTTC.

The chain couples TRBV5-6 to TRBJ1-1; 7 bases align to TRBD1. Germline CDR1 is SGHDT and CDR2 is YYEEEE. CDR3 size: 12 residues. V trimming: 5 bases; J trimming: 7 bases; junction bases outside the gene matches: 5. As DNA, the CDR3 is TGTGCCAGCAGTGGCCAGGGGGGTGAAGCTTTCTTT. Translating it yields CASSGQGGEAFF.

The chain joins TRBV3-1 (or the pseudogene TRBV3-2) to TRBJ1-2, with D possibly being TRBD1 (6 bases). The CDR3 has 15 amino acids. Trimming pared 4 bases from V and 5 bases from J, leaving 17 bases between. Germline V gene data show CDR1 as LGHDT and CDR2 as YNNKEL (reference sequence). This CDR3 is CASSPLGQNFYGYTF. In nucleotides, the CDR3 is TGTGCCAGCAGCCCCTTAGGACAGAACTTTTATGGCTACACCTTC.

This clone was recorded only once. The V gene is TRBV7-2, the J gene TRBJ1-3; 8 bases line up with TRBD1. Trimming took 2 bases from V and 7 from J; bases not matched to a gene: 10. The CDR3 totals 16 residues. Germline V lookup: CDR1 SGHTA, CDR2 FQGNSA. CDR3 nucleotides: TGTGCCAGCAGCTTATTAATGTCAGGGGGCCGGAACACCATATATTTT. As protein: CASSLLMSGGRNTIYF.

This rearrangement joins TRBV7-8 to TRBJ2-1, with 13 bases aligning to TRBD2. CDR3 size: 19 residues. Looked up from germline, CDR1 is SGHVS and CDR2 is FQNEAQ. Losses at the gene ends were 6 bases for V and 3 bases for J; bases not matched to a gene: 14. The CDR3 DNA reads TGTGCCAGCAGGCCCCCCACCCGGACTAGCGGGGGTTTCTACAATGAGCAGTTCTTC. Translating gives CASRPPTRTSGGFYNEQFF. The whole variable domain, filled in from reference TRBV7-8 and TRBJ2-1, reads GAGVSQSPRYKVAKRGQDVALRCDPISGHVSLFWYQQALGQGPEFLTYFQNEAQLDKSGLPSDRFFAERPEGSVSTLKIQRTQQEDSAVYLCASRPPTRTSGGFYNEQFFGPGTRLTVL.

The chain carries TRBV5-6 and TRBJ2-7; TRBD2 matches 9 bases. V trimming: 3 bases; J trimming: 5 bases; junction bases outside the gene matches: 6. Germline V gene lookup returns CDR1 SGHDT and CDR2 YYEEEE. There are 14 residues in the CDR3. In DNA, the CDR3 is TGTGCCAGCAGCTCGGGACTAGCATCCAACGAGCAGTACTTC. Its protein product is CASSSGLASNEQYF.

The chain recombines TRBV30 with TRBJ2-1; D is undetermined. The CDR3 loop spans 11 amino acids. V was cut by 3 bases and J by 9 bases, with 9 bases left in between. The germline V gene has CDR1 GTSNPN and CDR2 SVGIG (reference sequence). The CDR3 DNA sequence: TGTGCCTGGAGCGAATCCGGTGAGCAGTTCTTC. It encodes CAWSESGEQFF.

Written as DNA, the CDR3 is TGCGCCAGCAGCCAAACCAAACCGGGACAGGTGGGGTACGAGCAGTACTTC. Protein product: CASSQTKPGQVGYEQYF. The rearrangement joins TRBV5-1 to TRBJ2-7; 8 nucleotides agree with TRBD1. The germline V gene encodes CDR1 SGHRS and CDR2 YFSETQ. V shed 4 bases, J shed 4 bases, and the junction held 16 bases outside the gene matches. The CDR3 totals 17 residues.

The chain combines TRBV12-3 or TRBV12-4 with TRBJ1-3, with no clear D. V lost 7 bases to trimming and J lost 0 bases, with 7 bases between them. The CDR3 covers 13 residues. The CDR3 sequence: CASTLLSGNTIYF. The CDR3 coding sequence is TGTGCCAGCACCCTTCTCTCTGGAAACACCATATATTTT.

The V and J genes are TRBV4-3 and TRBJ2-3, with 16 bases that match TRBD2. Germline-derived CDR1 and CDR2 are LGHNA and YSLEER. With 2 bases clipped from V and 2 bases from J, the junction kept 4 bases outside the gene matches. This CDR3 spans 18 amino acids. The CDR3 region has the DNA TGCGCCAGCAGCCAACTGGGACTAGCGGGGGGGGACACAGATACGCAGTATTTT. It translates to CASSQLGLAGGDTDTQYF.

The chain combines TRBV12-3 or TRBV12-4 with TRBJ1-1, with no clear D. This CDR3 region has 11 residues. V lost 6 bases, J lost 7 bases, and 9 bases lay in between. The CDR3 reads CASSWAGEAFF. In DNA form, the CDR3 reads TGTGCCAGCAGCTGGGCTGGTGAAGCTTTCTTT.

The DNA for the CDR3 is TGTGCCAGCAGAAACAGGGGTTTCGGCTACACCTTC. Protein sequence: CASRNRGFGYTF. The gene calls are TRBV6-5 and TRBJ1-2, with TRBD1 identical over 7 bases. The CDR3 contains 12 residues. Germline V gene data show CDR1 as MNHEY and CDR2 as SVGAGI. After removal of 6 bases from V and 8 bases from J, the junction contained 6 bases not matched to a gene.